This T cell receptor (beta chain) derives from a study of T-cell reconstitution after alpha-beta-depleted transplantation in children. During its preparation, the TCRbeta library received unique molecular identifiers. TCRdb passed the PCR reads through MiXCR, listing each CDR3 protein once. The table has approximately 97,000 distinct CDR3 sequences, about 6.8% seen once; the top ten hold around 15%. Germline V gives CDR1 KGHDR, CDR2 SFDVKD. With 1 base clipped from V and 3 bases from J, the junction kept 1 base outside the gene matches. The CDR3 covers 14 residues. The sample holds many counts of this clonotype.

The sequenced sample was PBMCs, obtained before TCRalphabeta/CD19-depleted stem cell transplant. This rearrangement joins TRBV24-1 to TRBJ1-1, with TRBD1 matching 7 bases. The clonotype originates from a boy younger than 10 with acute lymphoblastic leukemia, due to receive a stem cell transplant. The CDR3, as DNA: TGTGCCACCAGTGATTTCCAGGGGGACACTGAAGCTTTCTTT. It specifies CATSDFQGDTEAFF.